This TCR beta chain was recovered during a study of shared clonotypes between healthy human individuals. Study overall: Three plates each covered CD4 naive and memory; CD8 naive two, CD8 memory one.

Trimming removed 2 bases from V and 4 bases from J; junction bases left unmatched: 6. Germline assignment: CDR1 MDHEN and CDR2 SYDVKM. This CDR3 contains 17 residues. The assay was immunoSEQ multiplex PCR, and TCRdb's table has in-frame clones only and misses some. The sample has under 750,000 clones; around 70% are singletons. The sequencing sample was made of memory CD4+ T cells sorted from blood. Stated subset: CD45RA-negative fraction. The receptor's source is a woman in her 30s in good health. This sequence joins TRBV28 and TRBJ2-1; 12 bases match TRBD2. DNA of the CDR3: TGTGCCAGCAGTTTACGGCTAGCGGGAGGGCCTTACAATGAGCAGTTCTTC. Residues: CASSLRLAGGPYNEQFF.